This T cell receptor (beta chain) was captured in a study of T cell changes during pregnancy in multiple sclerosis. Germline V gene data show CDR1 as MNHNS and CDR2 as SASEGT. The CDR3 covers 15 residues. V was cut by 1 base and J by 0 bases, with 8 bases left in between. Sequencing used immunoSEQ multiplex PCR; TCRdb keeps in-frame clones, though not all of them. This sample yields tens of thousands of clones, of which around nine tenths are seen a single time; around 10% belongs to the top ten. The starting material was CD8+ T cells from peripheral blood mononuclear cells, obtained before pregnancy. The chain carries TRBV6-1 and TRBJ2-3; the D is unclear. The receptor was derived from a female donor with multiple sclerosis, enrolled in a pregnancy study. The CDR3 region has the DNA TGTGCCAGCAGTGAAGTCAGGTATAGCACAGATACGCAGTATTTT. Its translation is CASSEVRYSTDTQYF.